This TCR beta chain was recorded in a study of blood T cells in healthy people across ages. Overall study findings and caveats: TCR beta diversity per million T cells fell roughly linearly with age.

This clonotype turned up a few times. The antigen remains undetermined. Healthy Caucasians from Russia aged roughly 6 to 95 served as donors. Each sample gave at least 7 million isolated PBMCs. The germline V gene encodes CDR1 SEHNR and CDR2 FQNEAQ (reference sequence). CDR3 length: 13 amino acids. Combining a sample-barcoded 5' primer with a J-beta primer mix, a second PCR ran for about 7 to 11 cycles. From the 5' RACE reads, TCRdb called clonotypes with MiXCR, one entry per CDR3 protein. The sample consists of about 780,000 distinct CDR3 sequences, about 46% of them appearing once. The sequenced sample was blood. The chain has TRBV7-9 and TRBJ2-4, with unresolved D. The end of the DNA fits TRBJ2-7 better, so the J call may be wrong. The receptor comes from a man older than 75 in good health. The CDR3 loop reads CATARDNGYEQYF. DNA of the CDR3: TGTGCCACCGCACGAGACAACGGCTACGAGCAGTACTTC.